The following is a T cell receptor (beta chain) sequence with its context. Per the study methods: Estimation of nucleated cell counts was performed using reference gene primer amplification. Profiling relied on immunoSEQ multiplex PCR, and the TCRdb table lists in-frame clones only, not all of them. Clone size and the V and J calls come from that table; the DNA yielded D and trimming. The sample consists of about 150,000 clones, almost 90% of them appearing once. The sample is drawn from a study of blood T cell repertoires in COVID-19. Study context: Italy, Spain and the United States were the sources of the convalescent and acute COVID-19 samples.

Per the germline V gene, CDR1 is KGHSY and CDR2 is FQNENV. The CDR3 runs to 12 residues. V lost 1 base and J lost 5, with 4 bases in between. The TCR comes from a human donor in a cohort sampled during active COVID-19. V and J are TRBV16 and TRBJ2-3; D not certain. Specimen: peripheral blood. For the CDR3, the DNA is TGTGCCAGCAGCCAATATATAGATACGCAGTATTTT. This encodes CASSQYIDTQYF.